The 16 T cell receptor beta chains given below trace back to one sample, sequenced in a study of monozygotic twins with cystic fibrosis. Sequenced by immunoSEQ multiplex PCR; TCRdb stores in-frame clones only, minus some. The sample includes 20,000 to 25,000 clones, approximately 98% of them seen just once. Input material: blood. Receptor source: a girl aged 10-17 years with cystic fibrosis.

The V gene is TRBV19, the J gene TRBJ2-1; TRBD2 agrees at 8 bases. CDR3 length: 13 residues. V trimming: 3 bases; J trimming: 8 bases; junction bases outside the gene matches: 3. The germline V gene encodes CDR1 LNHDA and CDR2 SQIVND (reference sequence). CDR3 loop: CASSIGLADEQFF. The CDR3 DNA reads as TGTGCCAGTAGTATTGGACTAGCCGATGAGCAGTTCTTC.

This rearrangement joins TRBV6-6 to TRBJ1-2; 10 bases are a match to TRBD1. Germline CDR1 reads MNHNY; CDR2 reads SVGAGI (reference sequence). This CDR3 is built from 14 residues. J was trimmed by 6 bases and V by 2 bases; bases with no gene match: 3. The CDR3 sequence is CASSYRDRGDGYTF. The CDR3 nucleotides are TGTGCCAGCAGTTACCGGGACAGGGGAGATGGCTACACCTTC.

The V call is TRBV29-1, the J call TRBJ1-4; 7 nucleotides match TRBD1. From germline, CDR1 is SQVTM and CDR2 ANQGSEA. The J segment lost 7 bases and the V segment lost 0 bases, leaving 8 bases of the junction unmatched. The length of the CDR3 is 15 residues. The CDR3 region has the DNA TGCAGCGTTGAAGAGGTTGAGGGGGCTGTTGAAAAACTGTTTTTT. It translates to CSVEEVEGAVEKLFF.

The CDR3 DNA reads TGTGCCAGCAGGACAGCTCAAGAGACCCAGTACTTC. Protein: CASRTAQETQYF. The V gene is TRBV6-1, the J gene TRBJ2-5, with D maybe TRBD1 (5 bases). The CDR3 runs 12 residues. The germline V and J ends were trimmed by 6 bases and 2 bases, with 7 bases remaining between them. From germline, CDR1 is MNHNS and CDR2 SASEGT.

The chain links TRBV19 to TRBJ1-1; D is undetermined. Germline V gene sequence: CDR1 LNHDA, CDR2 SQIVND (reference sequence). The CDR3 is 15 residues long. Trimming removed 6 bases at V and 1 base at J, with 15 bases between. This CDR3 is CASSSPLSTNTEAFF. DNA for the CDR3: TGTGCCAGTAGCAGCCCACTCTCCACGAACACTGAAGCTTTCTTT.

This chain connects TRBV5-6 to TRBJ2-5; D is ambiguous. The V end was cut by 4 bases, the J end by 3 bases, with 13 bases between. This CDR3 is 14 amino acids long. Germline assignment: CDR1 SGHDT and CDR2 YYEEEE. The DNA of the CDR3 is TGTGCCAGCAGCCGGGTGAGCTGGGAAGAGACCCAGTACTTC. Amino acid sequence: CASSRVSWEETQYF.

V gene TRBV2 combines with J gene TRBJ1-2, with D tentatively TRBD1 (5 bases). The CDR3 consists of 12 residues. Trimming took 6 bases from V and 5 from J, leaving 10 bases between them. Germline V gene sequence: CDR1 SNHLY, CDR2 FYNNEI. The CDR3 here is CASRGEYYGYTF. CDR3 bases: TGTGCCAGCAGGGGGGAGTATTATGGCTACACCTTC.

The V call is TRBV23-1, the J call TRBJ2-7, with 9 bases fitting TRBD1. TRBV23-1 is placed among ORFs of uncertain function. V lost 7 bases, J lost 1 base, and 11 bases stayed unmatched. The CDR3 has 16 amino acids. DNA of the CDR3: TGCGCCAGCACCAACCCGGGACAGGGTTTATCCTACGAGCAGTACGTC. The encoded protein is CASTNPGQGLSYEQYV.

The chain recombines TRBV2 with TRBJ2-2, with a possible D match to TRBD2 (5 bases). The germline V gene encodes CDR1 SNHLY and CDR2 FYNNEI. The V and J ends lost 8 bases and 5 bases respectively, with 18 bases between them. The CDR3 spans 15 residues. In DNA form, the CDR3 reads TGTGCCAGCGAGCAAGGGCTAGCCTCGACCGGGGAGCTGTTTTTT. Translated, it gives CASEQGLASTGELFF.

This chain links TRBV7-9 with TRBJ1-5; D gene ambiguous. Trimming stripped 5 bases from V and 3 bases from J, with 11 bases between. The germline V gene has CDR1 SEHNR and CDR2 FQNEAQ (reference sequence). The CDR3 covers 14 residues. The CDR3 region is CASSHDGPNQPQHF. Written as DNA, the CDR3 is TGTGCCAGCAGCCACGACGGTCCCAATCAGCCCCAGCATTTT.

The chain has TRBV4-3 and TRBJ1-1, with D possibly TRBD1 on 5 matching bases. The germline V and J ends were trimmed by 1 base and 7 bases, with 13 bases remaining between them. There are 14 residues in the CDR3. Germline CDR1 and CDR2: LGHNA and YSLEER. This chain's CDR3 is CASSQVLYQGEAFF. CDR3 in DNA: TGCGCCAGCAGCCAAGTCCTATACCAGGGTGAAGCTTTCTTT.

The V gene is TRBV6-4, the J gene TRBJ1-4; D is uncertain. Trimming cost V 3 bases and J 8 bases, with 28 bases left between them. Germline CDR1 is MRHNA and CDR2 is SNTAGT. The CDR3 runs to 19 residues. For the CDR3, the DNA is TGTGCCAGCAGTGATGAGGGCAGGTTGGGTAGCAGCCCCTGGGAAAAACTGTTTTTT. Its translation is CASSDEGRLGSSPWEKLFF.

The chain joins TRBV6-1 to TRBJ2-7; 11 bases map to TRBD2. Germline V gene lookup returns CDR1 MNHNS and CDR2 SASEGT. There are 13 residues in the CDR3. J was trimmed by 7 bases and V by 8 bases; bases with no gene match: 7. CDR3 loop: CASSLASGGEQYV. The CDR3 nucleotides are TGTGCCAGCTCCTTGGCTAGCGGGGGGGAGCAGTACGTC.

The chain links TRBV30 to TRBJ1-6, with TRBD1 matching 9 bases. Germline CDR1 is GTSNPN and CDR2 is SVGIG (reference sequence). This CDR3 is 15 amino acids long. Losses at the gene ends were 3 bases for V and 5 bases for J; bases not matched to a gene: 5. This CDR3 reads CAWRTGGADNSPLHF. In nucleotides, the CDR3 is TGTGCCTGGAGGACAGGGGGTGCGGATAATTCACCCCTCCACTTT.

This clone was seen just once. The chain has TRBV6-5 and TRBJ2-2; TRBD2 matches at 7 bases. Germline V gives CDR1 MNHEY, CDR2 SVGAGI. The CDR3 runs 16 residues. J lost 5 bases, V lost 0 bases, and 6 bases had no gene match. CDR3 sequence (DNA): TGTGCCAGCAGTTACTCGCCTAGCGGATTGACCGGGGAGCTGTTTTTT. It yields the protein CASSYSPSGLTGELFF.

The J gene is TRBJ2-3, the V gene TRBV5-1; either TRBD1 or TRBD2 may fit D (5 bases each). Trimming took off 3 bases at V and 1 base at J, with 15 bases between the two ends. This CDR3 region has 16 residues. CDR1 SGHRS and CDR2 YFSETQ come from the germline V gene. CDR3 sequence (DNA): TGCGCCAGCAGCTGGGGCCCTCTGGGGGGCACAGATACGCAGTATTTT. Its protein product is CASSWGPLGGTDTQYF.